Here is one T cell receptor beta chain with its context. Its matching antigen is unknown. These data are taken from a study of cytomegalovirus exposure and HLA in healthy donors. General study findings and limits: Researchers counted some 150 TCR beta chains as cytomegalovirus-associated. A later analysis revealed that TCR association rates differed between HLA loci, peaking at DRB1 and bottoming out at HLA-C.

The V gene end was trimmed by 6 bases and the J gene end by 1 base; junction bases not matched to a gene: 11. This CDR3 spans 17 amino acids. CDR1 MDHEN and CDR2 SYDVKM come from the germline V gene. The PCR was carried out with 60 Vbeta primers and 13 Jbeta primers. Measured with immunoSEQ multiplex PCR; TCRdb has only the in-frame clones, and not every one. The data hold about 57,000 clones, with around 70% observed a single time. Specimen: PBMCs. V gene TRBV28 combines with J gene TRBJ1-2, with 10 bases that match TRBD1. The TCR sequence derives from a woman in her fifties or sixties in good health and CMV-seronegative. CDR3 coding DNA: TGTGCCAGCAGCCTCGCCGGGACAGGGGATTTTAACTATGGCTACACCTTC. As protein: CASSLAGTGDFNYGYTF.